This T cell receptor beta chain comes out of a study of blood T cells in healthy people across ages (dated by TCRdb to the mid-2010s). Background on the whole study: Template switching captured roughly one uniquely barcoded TCR beta cDNA molecule per two T cells in model experiments. To avoid experimental bias, donors of different ages were distributed randomly across sequencing lanes. Four age groups were formed from the donors: young (average 16 years), middle-aged (approximately 41), aged (62) and long-lived (about 80). The study analyzed two additional independent replicas of 1 million unique cDNA reads from the same blood draw for two donors, one aged 18 to 30 and one aged 80 or older. To track age-related changes in TCR beta repertoire diversity, the study relied on deep sequencing normalized with unique cDNA molecular identifiers.

The study at large found these results: The percentage of naive T cells measured by flow cytometry correlated strongly with observed TCR beta diversity. Observed TCR beta diversity per million T cells fell roughly linearly with age, and a significant reduction was already apparent by age approximately 41. Conclusive comparison of naive and antigen-experienced compartments was prevented by the profiling of bulk unsorted PBMCs. Estimates of total diversity from one million sequenced T cells were regarded as lower bounds and underestimates. Donor CMV infection status was unknown, potentially confounding age-related changes in expanded clonotypes. Compared with the aged group, the long-lived group had more naive CD4+ T cells, fewer expanded clones and increased TCR diversity, suggesting age selection.

Donors were 35 to 40 systemically healthy Caucasian individuals from Russia aged 6 to 90 years. Each donor gave roughly 11 milliliters of peripheral blood, drawn into EDTA-treated Vacutainer tubes. Ficoll-Paque density-gradient centrifugation was used to isolate PBMCs, with at least 6.5 million per sample. Trizol reagent was used to extract total RNA from the PBMCs, yielding at least 5 micrograms per sample. Naive CD45RAhigh/CD27high T cell percentages were measured by flow cytometry on a PBMC aliquot from every donor. Libraries were built with 5' RACE. The instrument was an Illumina HiSeq 2500. The second PCR ran for roughly 7 to 11 cycles and used a J-beta primer mix along with a sample-barcoded 5' primer. Each TCR beta cDNA molecule received a unique molecular identifier from a template-switch 5' adaptor carrying 12 random nucleotides. Each sample yielded at least 3 million CDR3-containing paired-end reads. All of the RNA was converted into first-strand cDNA using the Mint cDNA synthesis kit, with a TRBC-specific oligonucleotide serving as the primer. After uracil-DNA glycosylase treatment, a first 18-cycle PCR used universal primers M1SS and BC2_uni_R on all cDNA. The original pipeline was this. Each sample was normalized by randomly selecting 1 million high-quality reads, each carrying a distinct molecular identifier. Reads sharing molecular identifiers were discarded rather than binned into consensus sequences. MiTCR, run with a Q25 quality threshold and the strictest error-elimination algorithm, handled CDR3 identification, clonotype clustering and error correction. A nonparametric unseen species model using Euler transformation provided a lower-bound estimate of total TCR beta diversity. TCRdb trimmed the raw reads at Q25, called clones with MiXCR and kept productive beta chains. Each entry is one CDR3 protein sequence, shown with its most common DNA and genes. In this record, the V and J calls reflect TCRdb's handling and not the investigators' own analysis. In this sample the table shows roughly 730,000 distinct CDR3 sequences, around three fifths of which occur a single time. The ten largest make up roughly 25% of the sample.

Turning to this clonotype: The specificity of this receptor is unknown. Qualities for individual bases were not recorded, and no much larger clone is one base off.

The sample was blood. The sequence was collected from a middle-aged man in good health.

The CDR3 region reads CSAGIGVGRNEQFF. The nucleotides are TGCAGTGCTGGCATCGGGGTGGGGCGTAATGAGCAGTTCTTC. The sequence links TRBV20-1 to TRBJ2-1; the D region is possibly TRBD1 or TRBD2, each matching across 5 bases. From the cysteine up to the phenylalanine, the CDR3 has a length of 14 residues. Of all the DNA, just the CDR3 is kept, 42 bases in frame from base 1. Trimming takes 5 bases from V and 7 bases from J, and the germline ends sit 18 bases apart. Taken from the germline V gene (reference sequence), the CDR1 and CDR2 loops are DFQATT and SNEGSKA.